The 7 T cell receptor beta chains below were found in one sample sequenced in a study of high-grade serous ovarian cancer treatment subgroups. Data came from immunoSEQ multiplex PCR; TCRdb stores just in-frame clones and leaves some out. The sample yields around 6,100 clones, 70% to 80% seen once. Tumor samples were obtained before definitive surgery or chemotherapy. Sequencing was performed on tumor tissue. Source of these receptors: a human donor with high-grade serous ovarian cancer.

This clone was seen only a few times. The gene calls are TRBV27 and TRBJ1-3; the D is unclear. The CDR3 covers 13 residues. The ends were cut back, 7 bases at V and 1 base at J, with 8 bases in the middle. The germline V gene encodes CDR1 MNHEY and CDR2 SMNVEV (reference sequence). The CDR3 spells CASKSRSGNTIYF. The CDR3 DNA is TGTGCCAGCAAGAGTCGGTCTGGAAACACCATATATTTT.

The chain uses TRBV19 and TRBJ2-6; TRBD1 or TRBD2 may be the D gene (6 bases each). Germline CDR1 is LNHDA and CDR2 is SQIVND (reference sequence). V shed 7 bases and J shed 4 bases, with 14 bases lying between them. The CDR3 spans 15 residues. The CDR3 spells CASTGSGAGANVLTF. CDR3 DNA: TGTGCCAGTACGGGATCGGGGGCAGGGGCCAACGTCCTGACTTTC.

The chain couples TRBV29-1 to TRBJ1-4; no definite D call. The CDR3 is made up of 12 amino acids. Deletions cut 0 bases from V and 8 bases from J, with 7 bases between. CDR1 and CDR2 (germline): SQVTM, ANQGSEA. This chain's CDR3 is CSVEEFGEKLFF. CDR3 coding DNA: TGCAGCGTTGAAGAGTTCGGCGAAAAACTGTTTTTT.

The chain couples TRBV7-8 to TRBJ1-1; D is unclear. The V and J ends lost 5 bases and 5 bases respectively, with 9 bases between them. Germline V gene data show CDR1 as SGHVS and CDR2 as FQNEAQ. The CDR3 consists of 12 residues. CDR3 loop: CASSLERTEAFF. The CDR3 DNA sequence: TGTGCCAGCAGCCTCGAGAGGACTGAAGCTTTCTTT.

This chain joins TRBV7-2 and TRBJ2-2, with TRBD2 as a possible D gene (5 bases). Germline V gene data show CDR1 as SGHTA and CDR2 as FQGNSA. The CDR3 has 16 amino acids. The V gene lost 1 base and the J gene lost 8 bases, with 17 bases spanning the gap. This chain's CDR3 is CASSLVPRVTRGELFF. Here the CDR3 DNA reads TGTGCCAGCAGCTTAGTCCCGCGGGTAACAAGGGGGGAGCTGTTTTTT. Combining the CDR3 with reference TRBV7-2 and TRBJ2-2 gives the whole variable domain GAGVSQSPSNKVTEKGKDVELRCDPISGHTALYWYRQSLGQGLEFLIYFQGNSAPDKSGLPSDRFSAERTGGSVSTLTIQRTQQEDSAVYLCASSLVPRVTRGELFFGEGSRLTVL.

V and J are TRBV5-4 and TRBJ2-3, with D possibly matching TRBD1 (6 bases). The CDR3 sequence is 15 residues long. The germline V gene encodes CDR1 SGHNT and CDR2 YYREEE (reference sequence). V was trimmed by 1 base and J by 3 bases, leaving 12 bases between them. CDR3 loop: CASSLFWGTTDTQYF. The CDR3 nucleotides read TGTGCCAGCAGCTTGTTCTGGGGGACAACAGATACGCAGTATTTT.

The CDR3 DNA reads TGTGCCAGCAAGGGGGATTCGGACAGGGAGAACACCGGGGAGCTGTTTTTT. Translating it yields CASKGDSDRENTGELFF. The rearrangement uses TRBV28 and TRBJ2-2; TRBD1 matches at 8 bases. The CDR3 is 17 amino acids. Germline lookup yields CDR1 MDHEN and CDR2 SYDVKM. V lost 7 bases and J lost 1; bases outside the gene matches: 11.